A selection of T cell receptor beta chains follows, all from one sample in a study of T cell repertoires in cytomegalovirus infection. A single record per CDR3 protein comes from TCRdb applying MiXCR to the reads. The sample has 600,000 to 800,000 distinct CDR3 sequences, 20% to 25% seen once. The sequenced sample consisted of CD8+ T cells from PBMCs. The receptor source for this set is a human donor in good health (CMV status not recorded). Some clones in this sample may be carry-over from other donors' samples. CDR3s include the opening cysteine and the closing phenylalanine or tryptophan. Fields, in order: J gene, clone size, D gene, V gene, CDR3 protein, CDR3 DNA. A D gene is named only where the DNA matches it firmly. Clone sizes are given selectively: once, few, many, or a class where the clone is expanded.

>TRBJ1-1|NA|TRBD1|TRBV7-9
CANSGGTGGGMNTEAFF
TGTGCCAACAGCGGAGGGACAGGGGGCGGCATGAACACTGAAGCTTTCTTT
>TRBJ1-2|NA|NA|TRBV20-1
CSAKPGHTTYGYTF
TGCAGTGCTAAGCCAGGGCATACTACTTATGGCTACACCTTC
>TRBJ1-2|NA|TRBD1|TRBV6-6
CASSYSLTGGHYGYTF
TGTGCCAGCAGTTACTCGTTGACAGGGGGACACTATGGCTACACCTTC
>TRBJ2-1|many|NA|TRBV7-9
CASSSDPSHEFF
TGTGCCAGCAGCTCAGACCCGAGTCACGAGTTCTTC
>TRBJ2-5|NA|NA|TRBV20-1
CSARGEGDIQETQYF
TGCAGTGCTAGAGGGGAGGGGGACATACAAGAGACCCAGTACTTC
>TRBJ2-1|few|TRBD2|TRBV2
CASSRAGGGHNEQFF
TGTGCCAGCAGTAGAGCGGGGGGGGGACACAATGAGCAGTTCTTC
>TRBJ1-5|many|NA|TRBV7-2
CASSLGGLQPQHF
TGTGCCAGCAGTTTAGGGGGGCTGCAGCCCCAGCATTTT
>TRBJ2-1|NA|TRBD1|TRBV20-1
CSAKRSDRERVSNEQFF
TGCAGTGCTAAACGGTCAGACAGGGAACGCGTTAGCAATGAGCAGTTCTTC
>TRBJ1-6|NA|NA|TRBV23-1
CASSHPILGGSLSNSPLHF
TGCGCCAGCAGTCACCCGATATTAGGGGGTTCTCTATCTAATTCACCCCTCCACTTT
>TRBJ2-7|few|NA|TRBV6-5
CASSYSSGFREQYF
TGTGCCAGCAGTTACTCGTCCGGGTTCAGGGAGCAGTACTTC
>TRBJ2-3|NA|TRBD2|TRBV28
CASSNGLAGAQLTDTQYF
TGTGCCAGCAGTAATGGGCTAGCGGGGGCCCAACTCACAGATACGCAGTATTTT
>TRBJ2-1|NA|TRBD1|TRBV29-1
CSVDGTGLNNEQFF
TGCAGCGTTGACGGGACAGGGCTCAACAATGAGCAGTTCTTC
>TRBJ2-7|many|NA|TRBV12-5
CASGLGGTYEQYF
TGTGCTAGTGGTTTAGGGGGAACCTACGAGCAGTACTTC
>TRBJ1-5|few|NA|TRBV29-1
CSVEMGSNQPQHF
TGCAGCGTTGAGATGGGTAGCAATCAGCCCCAGCATTTT
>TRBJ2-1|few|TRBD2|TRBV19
CASKGVAGYEQFF
TGTGCCAGTAAGGGAGTAGCGGGGTATGAGCAGTTCTTC
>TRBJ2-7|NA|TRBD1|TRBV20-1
CSARRGRESGKENEQYF
TGCAGTGCTAGAAGGGGGCGCGAATCAGGGAAAGAGAACGAGCAGTACTTC
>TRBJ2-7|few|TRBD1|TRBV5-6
CASSLPPGTGGYEQYF
TGTGCCAGCAGCTTACCCCCCGGGACAGGGGGCTACGAGCAGTACTTC
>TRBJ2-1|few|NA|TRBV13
CASSLGGGLQWYNEQFF
TGTGCCAGCAGCTTAGGGGGGGGGCTCCAGTGGTACAATGAGCAGTTCTTC
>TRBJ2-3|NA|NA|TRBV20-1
CSARGLVGDTQYF
TGCAGTGCTAGAGGACTTGTGGGAGATACGCAGTATTTT
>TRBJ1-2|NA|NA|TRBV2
CASSEEGYNYGYTF
TGTGCCAGCAGTGAGGAGGGATATAACTATGGCTACACCTTC
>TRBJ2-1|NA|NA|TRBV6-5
CASSQGGASYNEQFF
TGTGCCAGCAGTCAGGGGGGGGCGAGCTACAATGAGCAGTTCTTC
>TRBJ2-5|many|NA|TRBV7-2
CASSSGGGPETQYF
TGTGCCAGCAGCTCAGGGGGGGGCCCAGAGACCCAGTACTTC
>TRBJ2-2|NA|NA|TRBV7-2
CASSWRGYNTGELFF
TGTGCCAGCAGCTGGAGGGGATATAACACCGGGGAGCTGTTTTTT
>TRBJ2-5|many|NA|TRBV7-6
CASSSIGRNQETQYF
TGTGCCAGCAGTTCAATCGGACGGAACCAAGAGACCCAGTACTTC
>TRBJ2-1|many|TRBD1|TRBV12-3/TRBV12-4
CASSRTGGAYNEQFF
TGTGCCAGCAGCAGAACAGGGGGCGCGTACAATGAGCAGTTCTTC
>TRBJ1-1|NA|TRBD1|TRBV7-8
CASSSFTGARAGAEAFF
TGTGCCAGCAGCTCTTTCACAGGGGCGCGAGCGGGAGCGGAAGCTTTCTTT
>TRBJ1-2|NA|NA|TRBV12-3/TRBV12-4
CASSLAPRVHGYTF
TGTGCCAGCAGTTTGGCGCCCAGGGTCCATGGCTACACCTTC
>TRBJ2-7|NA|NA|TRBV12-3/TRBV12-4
CASSLSAGVYEQYF
TGTGCCAGCAGTTTATCGGCAGGGGTCTACGAGCAGTACTTC
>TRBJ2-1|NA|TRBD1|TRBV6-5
CASTYGQGAHEQFF
TGTGCCAGCACCTACGGGCAGGGGGCTCATGAGCAGTTCTTC
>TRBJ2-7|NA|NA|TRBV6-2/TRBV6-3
CASSPIDEQYF
TGTGCCAGCAGTCCCATCGACGAGCAGTACTTC
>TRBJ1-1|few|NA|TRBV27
CASSLYGEAFF
TGTGCCAGCAGTTTATACGGTGAAGCTTTCTTT
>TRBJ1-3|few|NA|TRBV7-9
CATPSPNSGNTIYF
TGTGCCACTCCCTCTCCGAACTCTGGAAACACCATATATTTT
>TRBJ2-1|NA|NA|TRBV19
CASQKIRDTPNEQFF
TGTGCCAGTCAGAAAATTCGGGACACCCCCAATGAGCAGTTCTTC
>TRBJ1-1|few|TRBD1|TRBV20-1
CSAGDRGDTEAFF
TGCAGTGCAGGGGACAGGGGGGACACTGAAGCTTTCTTT
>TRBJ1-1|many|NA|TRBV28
CASSLPTEAFF
TGTGCCAGCAGTTTACCCACTGAAGCTTTCTTT
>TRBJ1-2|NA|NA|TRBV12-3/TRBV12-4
CASSFYQGDGYTF
TGTGCCAGCAGTTTCTACCAGGGTGATGGCTACACCTTC
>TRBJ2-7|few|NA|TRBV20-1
CSARRAYTESSYEQYF
TGCAGTGCTAGACGCGCCTACACAGAGAGCTCCTACGAGCAGTACTTC
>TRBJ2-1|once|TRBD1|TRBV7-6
CASSAPANRGRNEQFF
TGTGCCAGCAGCGCCCCGGCCAACAGGGGTAGAAATGAGCAGTTCTTC
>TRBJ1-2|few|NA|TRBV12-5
CASGSPPAGYTF
TGTGCTAGTGGTTCCCCCCCTGCGGGCTACACCTTC
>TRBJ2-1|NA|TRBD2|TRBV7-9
CASSLERGLAGPNEQFF
TGTGCCAGCAGCTTAGAGAGGGGACTAGCGGGGCCCAATGAGCAGTTCTTC
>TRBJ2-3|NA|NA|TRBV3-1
CASSPFPPGAGAGTDTQYF
TGTGCCAGCAGCCCGTTCCCCCCGGGGGCCGGGGCCGGCACAGATACGCAGTATTTT
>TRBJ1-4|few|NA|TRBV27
CASSLSVATNEKLFF
TGTGCCAGCAGTTTATCGGTCGCAACTAATGAAAAACTGTTTTTT
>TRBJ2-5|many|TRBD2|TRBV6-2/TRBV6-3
CASSYWGWTSSDQETQYF
TGTGCCAGCAGTTACTGGGGTTGGACTAGCAGCGACCAAGAGACCCAGTACTTC
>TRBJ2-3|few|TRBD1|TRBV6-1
CASSEWRGTGAKDTQYF
TGTGCCAGCAGTGAATGGCGGGGGACAGGGGCAAAAGATACGCAGTATTTT
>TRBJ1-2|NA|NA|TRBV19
CASSIAMDSPKGYTF
TGTGCCAGTAGTATAGCGATGGACAGCCCCAAAGGCTACACCTTC
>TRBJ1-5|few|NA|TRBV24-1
CATSDVNSNQPQHF
TGTGCCACCAGTGACGTCAATAGCAATCAGCCCCAGCATTTT
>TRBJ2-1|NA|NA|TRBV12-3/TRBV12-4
CASQAGTNNEQFF
TGTGCCAGCCAGGCCGGTACGAACAATGAGCAGTTCTTC
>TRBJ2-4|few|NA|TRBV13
CASSSAGQAAHPLAKNIQYF
TGTGCCAGCAGCTCTGCCGGTCAAGCCGCTCATCCTCTAGCCAAAAACATTCAGTACTTC
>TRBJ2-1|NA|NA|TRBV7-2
CASSLTDKEQFF
TGTGCCAGCAGCTTGACGGACAAAGAGCAGTTCTTC
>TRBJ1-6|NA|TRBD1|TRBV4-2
CASSLSDRGTYNSPLHF
TGTGCCAGCAGCTTGTCTGACAGGGGGACCTATAATTCACCCCTCCACTTT
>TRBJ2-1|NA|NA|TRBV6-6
CASRRGYNEQFF
TGTGCCAGCAGGCGAGGCTACAATGAGCAGTTCTTC
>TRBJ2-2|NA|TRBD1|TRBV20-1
CSARDPLGTGDDGELFF
TGCAGTGCTAGAGATCCTCTCGGGACAGGGGATGACGGGGAGCTGTTTTTT
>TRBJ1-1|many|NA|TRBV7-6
CASSSRVPEAFF
TGTGCCAGCAGTTCCAGGGTCCCTGAAGCTTTCTTT